The 7 T cell receptor beta chains below were found in one sample sequenced in a study of blood T cell repertoires in COVID-19. Assay used: immunoSEQ multiplex PCR; TCRdb lists only in-frame clones, some missing. The data contain under 200,000 clones, roughly 80% of them singletons. The specimen sequenced was peripheral blood. These receptors came from a man in his sixties with acute or convalescent COVID-19.

The chain employs TRBV29-1 and TRBJ1-4, with D perhaps matching TRBD1 (5 bases). The CDR3 loop spans 13 amino acids. V lost 1 base, J lost 5 bases, and 8 bases lay in between. The germline gives CDR1 SQVTM, CDR2 ANQGSEA. In DNA, the CDR3 is TGCAGCGTTGAAGGTCGGGGGAATGAAAAACTGTTTTTT. Translated: CSVEGRGNEKLFF.

V gene TRBV19 combines with J gene TRBJ1-1, with D tentatively TRBD1 (5 bases). The V gene lost 6 bases and the J gene lost 0 bases, with 14 bases spanning the gap. This CDR3 contains 15 residues. Germline V gives CDR1 LNHDA, CDR2 SQIVND (reference sequence). CDR3 sequence: CASSQVDRMNTEAFF. Written as DNA, the CDR3 is TGTGCCAGTAGCCAAGTCGACAGAATGAACACTGAAGCTTTCTTT. The full variable domain, in which reference TRBV19 and TRBJ1-1 provide the parts outside the CDR3, is DGGITQSPKYLFRKEGQNVTLSCEQNLNHDAMYWYRQDPGQGLRLIYYSQIVNDFQKGDIAEGYSVSREKKESFPLTVTSAQKNPTAFYLCASSQVDRMNTEAFFGQGTRLTVV.

The rearrangement joins TRBV5-1 to TRBJ1-2; TRBD1 might be the D (5 bases). The germline V gene has CDR1 SGHRS and CDR2 YFSETQ. CDR3 length equals 15 residues. Between the trimmed V and J ends, which lost 1 base and 2 bases, there was a span of 12 bases. The CDR3 region is CASSLNAPGNYGYTF. Written as DNA, the CDR3 is TGCGCCAGCAGCTTGAATGCGCCAGGGAACTATGGCTACACCTTC.

The chain carries TRBV30 and TRBJ1-1, with 8 bases lining up with TRBD1. V dropped 0 bases and J dropped 0; count of bases not matched to a gene: 9. Germline loops: CDR1 GTSNPN, CDR2 SVGIG (reference sequence). CDR3 length equals 17 residues. The CDR3 sequence: CAWSVRGQVGMNTEAFF. CDR3 bases: TGTGCCTGGAGTGTACGGGGACAGGTGGGTATGAACACTGAAGCTTTCTTT.

The rearrangement joins TRBV7-2 to TRBJ1-1, with TRBD1 as a possible D gene (5 bases). V lost 7 bases, J lost 4 bases, and 13 bases lay in between. CDR3 length: 13 amino acids. The V gene's germline CDR1 is SGHTA and CDR2 FQGNSA. The CDR3 is CASKRGGSTEAFF. For the CDR3, the DNA is TGTGCCAGCAAGCGGGGGGGGAGCACTGAAGCTTTCTTT.

The CDR3 spells CSVRGTGGWLYGYTF. The CDR3 DNA reads as TGCAGCGTTAGGGGAACAGGGGGGTGGTTGTATGGCTACACCTTC. The rearrangement uses TRBV29-1 and TRBJ1-2; 8 bases are a match to TRBD1. V was pared by 5 bases and J by 5 bases, with 13 bases of the junction left unmatched. Looked up from germline, CDR1 is SQVTM and CDR2 is ANQGSEA. The CDR3 totals 15 residues.

The rearrangement uses TRBV4-1 and TRBJ1-5; tentatively, D is TRBD1 (5 bases). Germline-derived CDR1 and CDR2 are MGHRA and YSYEKL. V shed 3 bases and J shed 3 bases, with 12 bases lying between them. The CDR3 is 15 residues long. CDR3 coding DNA: TGCGCCAGCAGCCAGGGTGGGACTTCCAATCAGCCCCAGCATTTT. Translation gives CASSQGGTSNQPQHF.